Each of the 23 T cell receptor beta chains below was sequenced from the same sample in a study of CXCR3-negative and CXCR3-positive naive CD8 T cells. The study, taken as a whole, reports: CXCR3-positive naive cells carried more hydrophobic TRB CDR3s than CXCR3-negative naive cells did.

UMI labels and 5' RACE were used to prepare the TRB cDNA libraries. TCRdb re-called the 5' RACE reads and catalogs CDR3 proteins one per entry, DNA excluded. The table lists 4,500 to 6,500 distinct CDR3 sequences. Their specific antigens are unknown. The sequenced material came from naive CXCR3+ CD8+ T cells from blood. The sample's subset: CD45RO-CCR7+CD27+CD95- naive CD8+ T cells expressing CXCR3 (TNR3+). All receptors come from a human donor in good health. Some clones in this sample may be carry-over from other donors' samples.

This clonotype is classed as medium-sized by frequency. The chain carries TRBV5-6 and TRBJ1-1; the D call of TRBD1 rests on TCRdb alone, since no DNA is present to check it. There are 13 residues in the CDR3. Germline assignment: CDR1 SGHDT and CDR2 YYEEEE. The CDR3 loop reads CASSPGTGPEAFF.

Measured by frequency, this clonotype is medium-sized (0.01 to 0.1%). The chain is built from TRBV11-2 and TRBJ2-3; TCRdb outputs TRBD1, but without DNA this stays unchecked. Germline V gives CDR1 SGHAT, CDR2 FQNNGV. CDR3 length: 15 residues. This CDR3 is CASRAGQGAAWTQYF.

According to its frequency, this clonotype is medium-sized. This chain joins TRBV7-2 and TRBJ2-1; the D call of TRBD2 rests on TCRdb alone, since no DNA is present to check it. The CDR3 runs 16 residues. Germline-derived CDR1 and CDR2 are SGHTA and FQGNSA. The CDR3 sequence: CASSGGGGGSYNEQFF. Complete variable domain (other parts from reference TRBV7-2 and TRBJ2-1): GAGVSQSPSNKVTEKGKDVELRCDPISGHTALYWYRQSLGQGLEFLIYFQGNSAPDKSGLPSDRFSAERTGGSVSTLTIQRTQQEDSAVYLCASSGGGGGSYNEQFFGPGTRLTVL.

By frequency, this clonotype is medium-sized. The CDR3 protein is CASSQRRWVEDTQYF. The chain is built from TRBV3-1 and TRBJ2-3. Germline V gene sequence: CDR1 LGHDT, CDR2 YNNKEL (reference sequence). The CDR3 totals 15 residues.

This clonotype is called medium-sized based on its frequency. CDR3: CSASDPPSGNTIYF. The chain joins TRBV20-1 to TRBJ1-3; TCRdb's assignment of TRBD1 cannot be checked, as there is no DNA. Germline V gene data show CDR1 as DFQATT and CDR2 as SNEGSKA (reference sequence). The CDR3 length is 14 residues.

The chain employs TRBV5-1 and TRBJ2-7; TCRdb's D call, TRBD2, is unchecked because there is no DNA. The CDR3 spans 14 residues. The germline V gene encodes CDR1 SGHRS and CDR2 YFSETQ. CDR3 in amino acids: CASSRTSGSREQYF.

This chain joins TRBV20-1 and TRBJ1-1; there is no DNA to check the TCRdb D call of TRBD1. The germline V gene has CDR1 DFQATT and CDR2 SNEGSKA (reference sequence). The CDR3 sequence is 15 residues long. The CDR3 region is CSARTAGQGNTEAFF.

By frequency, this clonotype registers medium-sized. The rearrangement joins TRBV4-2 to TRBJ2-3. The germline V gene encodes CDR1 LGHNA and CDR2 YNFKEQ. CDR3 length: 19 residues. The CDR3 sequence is CASSQDLDRRPLPPDTQYF.

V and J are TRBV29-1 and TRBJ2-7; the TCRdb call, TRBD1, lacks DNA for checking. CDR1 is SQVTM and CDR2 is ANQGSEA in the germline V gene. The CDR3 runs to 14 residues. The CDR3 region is CSVEEAGETYEQYF.

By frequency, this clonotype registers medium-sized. The CDR3 reads CSVGGGLGVPETQYF. The gene calls are TRBV29-1 and TRBJ2-5; the TCRdb call, TRBD2, lacks DNA for checking. The CDR3 length is 15 residues. The germline CDR1 and CDR2 sequences are SQVTM and ANQGSEA.

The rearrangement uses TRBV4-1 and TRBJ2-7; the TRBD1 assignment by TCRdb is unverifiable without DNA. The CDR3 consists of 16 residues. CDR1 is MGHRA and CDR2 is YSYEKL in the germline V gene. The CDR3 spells CASSQDPGDQAYEQYF.

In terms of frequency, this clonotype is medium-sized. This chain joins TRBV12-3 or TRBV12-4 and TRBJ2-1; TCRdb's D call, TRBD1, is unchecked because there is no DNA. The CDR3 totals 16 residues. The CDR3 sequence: CASSFPGTEVYNEQFF.

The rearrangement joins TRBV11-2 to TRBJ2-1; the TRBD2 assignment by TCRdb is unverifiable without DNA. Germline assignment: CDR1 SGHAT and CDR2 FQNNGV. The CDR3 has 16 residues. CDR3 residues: CASSLSWEGLNNEQFF.

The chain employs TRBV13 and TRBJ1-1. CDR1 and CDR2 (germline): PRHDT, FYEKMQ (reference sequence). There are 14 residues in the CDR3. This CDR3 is CASSLGVMNTEAFF.

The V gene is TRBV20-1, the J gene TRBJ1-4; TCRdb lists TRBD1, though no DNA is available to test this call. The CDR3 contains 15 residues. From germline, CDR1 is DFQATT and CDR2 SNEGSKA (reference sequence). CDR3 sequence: CSARPVAGTGEKLFF.

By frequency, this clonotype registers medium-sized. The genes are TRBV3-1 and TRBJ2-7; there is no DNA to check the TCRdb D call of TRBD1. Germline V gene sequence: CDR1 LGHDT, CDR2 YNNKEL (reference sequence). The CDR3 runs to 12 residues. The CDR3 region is CASSPGQVEQYF.

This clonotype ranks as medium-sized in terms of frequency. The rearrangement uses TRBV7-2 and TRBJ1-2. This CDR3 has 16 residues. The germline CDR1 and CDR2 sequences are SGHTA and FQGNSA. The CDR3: CASSLGLPVNYGGYTF.

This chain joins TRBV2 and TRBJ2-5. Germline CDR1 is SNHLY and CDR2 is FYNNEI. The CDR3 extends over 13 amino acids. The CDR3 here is CASASGNQETQYF.

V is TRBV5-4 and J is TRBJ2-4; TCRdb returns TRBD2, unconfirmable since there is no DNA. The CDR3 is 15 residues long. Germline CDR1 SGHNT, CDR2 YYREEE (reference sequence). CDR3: CASSESAGAKNIQYF.

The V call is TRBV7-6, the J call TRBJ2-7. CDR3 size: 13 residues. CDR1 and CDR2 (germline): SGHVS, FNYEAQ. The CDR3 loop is CASSLGQNYEQYF.

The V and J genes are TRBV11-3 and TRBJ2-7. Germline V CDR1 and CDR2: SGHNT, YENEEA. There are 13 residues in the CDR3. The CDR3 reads CASSLAAPYEQYF. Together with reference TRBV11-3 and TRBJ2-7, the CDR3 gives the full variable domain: EAGVVQSPRYKIIEKKQPVAFWCNPISGHNTLYWYLQNLGQGPELLIRYENEEAVDDSQLPKDRFSAERLKGVDSTLKIQPAELGDSAVYLCASSLAAPYEQYFGPGTRLTVT.

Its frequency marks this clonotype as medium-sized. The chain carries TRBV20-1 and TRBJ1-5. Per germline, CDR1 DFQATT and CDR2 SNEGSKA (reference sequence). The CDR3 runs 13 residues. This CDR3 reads CSARDSLNQPQHF.

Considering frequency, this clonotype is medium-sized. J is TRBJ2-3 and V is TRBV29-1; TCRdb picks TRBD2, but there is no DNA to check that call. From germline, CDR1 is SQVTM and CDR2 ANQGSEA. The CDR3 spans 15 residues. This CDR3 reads CSVGQSSGSTDTQYF.